This T cell receptor beta chain was obtained from a study of cytomegalovirus exposure and HLA in healthy donors. Germline V gene sequence: CDR1 SGHDT, CDR2 YYEEEE. With V trimmed by 6 bases and J by 4 bases, 6 bases remained unmatched. This CDR3 spans 14 amino acids. The PCR contained 60 Vbeta and 13 Jbeta primers. Measured with immunoSEQ multiplex PCR; TCRdb has only the in-frame clones, and not every one. The table records 100,000 or so clones, more than 80% of them present only once. The chain employs TRBV5-6 and TRBJ1-3; 8 nucleotides match TRBD1. This receptor was identified in a man aged 30 to 39 in good health and CMV-seronegative. The sequencing sample was made of PBMCs. The CDR3 region has the DNA TGTGCCAGCAACCCCAGGGGGCTAGGAAACACCATATATTTT. Encoded protein: CASNPRGLGNTIYF. Full variable domain (outside the CDR3, taken from reference TRBV5-6 and TRBJ1-3): DAGVTQSPTHLIKTRGQQVTLRCSPKSGHDTVSWYQQALGQGPQFIFQYYEEEERQRGNFPDRFSGHQFPNYSSELNVNALLLGDSALYLCASNPRGLGNTIYFGEGSWLTVV.